The 16 T cell receptor beta chains below come from one sample, sequenced in a study of T cell changes during pregnancy in multiple sclerosis. The data were produced by immunoSEQ multiplex PCR, yet TCRdb's version contains in-frame clones alone and is incomplete. The sample yields some 70,000 clones, more than 80% seen once. The sample in question was peripheral blood, obtained in the second trimester of pregnancy. The origin of the receptors is a female donor in good health, enrolled as a control in a pregnancy study.

This clone was observed a few times. The CDR3 region has the DNA TGTGCCAGTAGTATAGATCACGGCAGGCTGAACACCGGGGAGCTGTTTTTT. It specifies CASSIDHGRLNTGELFF. J is TRBJ2-2 and V is TRBV19; D remains ambiguous. Trimming cost V 0 bases and J 1 base, with 12 bases left between them. Germline CDR1 reads LNHDA; CDR2 reads SQIVND (reference sequence). CDR3 length: 17 amino acids.

The chain recombines TRBV19 with TRBJ1-4, with TRBD1 matching over 10 bases. CDR1 and CDR2 (germline): LNHDA, SQIVND (reference sequence). With V trimmed by 6 bases and J by 10 bases, 11 bases remained unmatched. CDR3 size: 15 residues. The chain's CDR3 is CASSGSGTGEGKLFF. The CDR3 DNA reads as TGTGCCAGTAGCGGTTCCGGGACAGGGGAAGGAAAACTGTTTTTT.

The chain employs TRBV9 and TRBJ2-1; TRBD2 aligns across 12 bases. Trimming removed 4 bases from V and 6 bases from J; junction bases left unmatched: 5. CDR3 length equals 15 residues. Germline V gives CDR1 SGDLS, CDR2 YYNGEE. In nucleotides, the CDR3 is TGTGCCAGCAGCACGACTAGCGGGGGCCTCAATGAGCAGTTCTTC. Encoded protein: CASSTTSGGLNEQFF.

The rearrangement uses TRBV9 and TRBJ1-2; a possible D gene is TRBD1 (5 bases). V was clipped by 5 bases and J by 6 bases, with 20 bases between them. Germline values: CDR1 SGDLS, CDR2 YYNGEE. This CDR3 is 15 amino acids long. CDR3 bases: TGTGCCAGCAGGAAAGGGGCGTCGGAAGTGAATGGCTACACCTTC. Protein product: CASRKGASEVNGYTF.

The gene calls are TRBV15 and TRBJ1-1; D call uncertain. This CDR3 has 13 residues. The germline V gene has CDR1 LNHNV and CDR2 YYDKDF (reference sequence). V shed 5 bases and J shed 2 bases, with 9 bases lying between them. DNA of the CDR3: TGTGCCACCAGCCAACGAGTTAACACTGAAGCTTTCTTT. Protein product: CATSQRVNTEAFF.

The chain couples TRBV30 to TRBJ1-2, with 7 bases fitting TRBD1. Germline V gene data show CDR1 as GTSNPN and CDR2 as SVGIG (reference sequence). There are 14 residues in the CDR3. Trimming removed 6 bases from V and 4 bases from J; junction bases left unmatched: 11. CDR3 bases: TGTGCCTGCAGAGCCCAGGGGGATCCCTATGGCTACACCTTC. As protein: CACRAQGDPYGYTF.

CDR3 residues: CASSDSRRSSYNEQFF. CDR3 DNA sequence: TGTGCCAGCAGTGACTCTCGCCGGAGCTCCTACAATGAGCAGTTCTTC. The chain recombines TRBV6-4 with TRBJ2-1; no definite D call. Trimming stripped 0 bases from V and 0 bases from J, with 9 bases between. The CDR3 runs 16 residues. Germline V gene sequence: CDR1 MRHNA, CDR2 SNTAGT.

This chain connects TRBV5-6 to TRBJ1-2; no firm D call. Trimming removed 4 bases from V and 7 bases from J, with 23 bases in between. This CDR3 has 16 residues. From germline, CDR1 is SGHDT and CDR2 YYEEEE. The CDR3 spells CASSPAVVRAAGGYTF. CDR3 DNA sequence: TGTGCCAGCAGCCCCGCCGTCGTACGTGCGGCGGGTGGCTACACCTTC.

The rearrangement joins TRBV7-9 to TRBJ2-7; 7 bases are shared with TRBD1. CDR1 is SEHNR and CDR2 is FQNEAQ in the germline V gene (reference sequence). V shed 4 bases and J 5 bases; nucleotides not matched to a gene: 14. The CDR3 consists of 16 residues. The CDR3 DNA follows: TGTGCCAGCAGCTCGCGGCTGACAGGGCAATCCCACGAGCAGTACTTC. Translating it yields CASSSRLTGQSHEQYF.

The chain links TRBV7-9 to TRBJ2-1; D is possibly TRBD1 (5 bases). CDR1 and CDR2 (germline): SEHNR, FQNEAQ (reference sequence). This CDR3 is built from 15 residues. V was trimmed by 6 bases and J by 4 bases, leaving 16 bases between them. The CDR3 DNA sequence: TGTGCCAGCAGAAGTCGGTTTGGGGCATACAATGAGCAGTTCTTC. Protein: CASRSRFGAYNEQFF. Supplemented by reference TRBV7-9 and TRBJ2-1, the full variable domain reads DTGVSQNPRHKITKRGQNVTFRCDPISEHNRLYWYRQTLGQGPEFLTYFQNEAQLEKSRLLSDRFSAERPKGSFSTLEIQRTEQGDSAMYLCASRSRFGAYNEQFFGPGTRLTVL.

The chain links TRBV28 to TRBJ1-1, with 8 bases fitting TRBD1. The CDR3 sequence is 12 residues long. The germline CDR1 and CDR2 sequences are MDHEN and SYDVKM. Trimming at V came to 8 bases and at J to 1 base, leaving 0 bases not matched to a gene. CDR3 in DNA: TGTGCCAGCGACAGGGGGAACACTGAAGCTTTCTTT. Encoded protein: CASDRGNTEAFF.

On this clone itself: This CDR3 is also generated by other DNA sequences in the sample. The V and J genes are TRBV7-2 and TRBJ2-7, with 9 bases matching TRBD2. Unmatched junction bases numbered 1, after V lost 3 bases and J lost 1 base. The germline CDR1 and CDR2 sequences are SGHTA and FQGNSA. This CDR3 is built from 14 residues. The CDR3 bases are TGTGCCAGCAGCTTCGGACTAGCGTCCTACGAGCAGTACTTC. It codes for CASSFGLASYEQYF.

The chain recombines TRBV6-1 with TRBJ1-3; D remains unclear. The CDR3 totals 13 residues. CDR1 is MNHNS, CDR2 SASEGT, per germline. V lost 7 bases and J lost 0, with 7 bases in between. CDR3 protein: CASTTSSGNTIYF. CDR3 nucleotide sequence: TGTGCCAGCACAACTAGCTCTGGAAACACCATATATTTT.

The genes are TRBV7-9 and TRBJ1-2; perhaps TRBD1 as D (6 bases). V was clipped by 1 base and J by 3 bases, with 6 bases between them. Per germline, CDR1 SEHNR and CDR2 FQNEAQ (reference sequence). The CDR3 totals 13 residues. In DNA, the CDR3 is TGTGCCAGCAGCTTAGAGGGGGACTATGGCTACACCTTC. It is translated as CASSLEGDYGYTF.

V and J are TRBV19 and TRBJ2-1; D unresolved. The germline V gene has CDR1 LNHDA and CDR2 SQIVND (reference sequence). The germline V and J ends were trimmed by 4 bases and 3 bases, with 7 bases remaining between them. The CDR3 is 13 amino acids. Here the CDR3 DNA reads TGTGCCAGTAGTACTACGCACTACAATGAGCAGTTCTTC. Its protein is CASSTTHYNEQFF.

V gene TRBV7-3 combines with J gene TRBJ2-3, with D unclear. Trimming took 3 bases from V and 6 from J, leaving 4 bases between them. The CDR3 has 11 amino acids. Germline loops: CDR1 SGHTA, CDR2 FQGTGA. In DNA, the CDR3 is TGTGCCAGCAGCTTCGGGGATACGCAGTATTTT. Translation: CASSFGDTQYF.